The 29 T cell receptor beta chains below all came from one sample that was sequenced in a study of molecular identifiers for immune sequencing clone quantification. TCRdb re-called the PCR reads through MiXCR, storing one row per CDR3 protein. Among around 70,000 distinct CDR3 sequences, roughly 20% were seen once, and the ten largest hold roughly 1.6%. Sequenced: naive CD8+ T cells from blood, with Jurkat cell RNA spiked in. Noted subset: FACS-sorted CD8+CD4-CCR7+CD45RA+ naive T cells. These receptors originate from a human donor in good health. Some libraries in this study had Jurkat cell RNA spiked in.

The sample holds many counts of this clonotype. The CDR3 coding sequence is TGTGCCAGCAGTGAATGGGTTACGATGGGGAATGAGCAGTTCTTC. It translates to CASSEWVTMGNEQFF. The gene calls are TRBV6-1 and TRBJ2-1; D is ambiguous. Germline V gene sequence: CDR1 MNHNS, CDR2 SASEGT. The CDR3 has 15 residues. V was trimmed by 2 bases and J by 7 bases, leaving 15 bases between them.

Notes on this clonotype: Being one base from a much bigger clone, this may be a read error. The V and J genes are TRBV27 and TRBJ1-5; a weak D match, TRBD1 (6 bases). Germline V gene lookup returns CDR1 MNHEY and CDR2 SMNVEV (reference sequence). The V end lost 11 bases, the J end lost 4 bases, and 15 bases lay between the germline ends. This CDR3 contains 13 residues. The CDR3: CACGMGANQPQHF. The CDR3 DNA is TGTGCCTGCGGGATGGGGGCAAATCAGCCCCAGCATTTT.

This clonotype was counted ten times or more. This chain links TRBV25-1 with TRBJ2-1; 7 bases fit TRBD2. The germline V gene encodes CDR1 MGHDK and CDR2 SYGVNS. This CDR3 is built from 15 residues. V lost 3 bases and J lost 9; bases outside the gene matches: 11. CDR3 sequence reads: CASSELGGELGEQFF. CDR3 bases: TGTGCCAGCAGTGAGTTGGGGGGGGAGTTAGGTGAGCAGTTCTTC. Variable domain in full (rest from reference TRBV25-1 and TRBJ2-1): EADIYQTPRYLVIGTGKKITLECSQTMGHDKMYWYQQDPGMELHLIHYSYGVNSTEKGDLSSESTVSRIRTEHFPLTLESARPSHTSQYLCASSELGGELGEQFFGPGTRLTVL.

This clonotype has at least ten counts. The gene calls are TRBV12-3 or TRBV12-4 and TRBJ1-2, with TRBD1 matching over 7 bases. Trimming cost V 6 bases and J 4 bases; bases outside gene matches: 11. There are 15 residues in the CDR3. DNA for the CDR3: TGTGCCAGCAGCCTCAACCCGACAGGGTCCTATGGCTACACCTTC. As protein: CASSLNPTGSYGYTF.

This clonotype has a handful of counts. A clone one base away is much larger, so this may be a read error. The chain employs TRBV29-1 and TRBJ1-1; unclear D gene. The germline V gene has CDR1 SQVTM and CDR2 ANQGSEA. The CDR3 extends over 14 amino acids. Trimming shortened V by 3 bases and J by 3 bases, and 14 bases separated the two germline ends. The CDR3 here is CSVEYGVEYTEAFF. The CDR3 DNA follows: TGCAGCGTTGAGTACGGGGTGGAATACACTGAAGCTTTCTTT. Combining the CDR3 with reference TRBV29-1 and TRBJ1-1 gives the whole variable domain SAVISQKPSRDICQRGTSLTIQCQVDSQVTMMFWYRQQPGQSLTLIATANQGSEATYESGFVIDKFPISRPNLTFSTLTVSNMSPEDSSIYLCSVEYGVEYTEAFFGQGTRLTVV.

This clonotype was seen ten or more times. For the CDR3, the DNA is TGTGCCAGCAGCTTAGCCTACAGAGAACTTATGAACACTGAAGCTTTCTTT. It yields the protein CASSLAYRELMNTEAFF. This chain uses TRBV7-9 with TRBJ1-1; the D is unclear. V was trimmed by 0 bases and J by 0 bases, leaving 14 bases between them. The CDR3 has 17 amino acids. Germline values: CDR1 SEHNR, CDR2 FQNEAQ (reference sequence).

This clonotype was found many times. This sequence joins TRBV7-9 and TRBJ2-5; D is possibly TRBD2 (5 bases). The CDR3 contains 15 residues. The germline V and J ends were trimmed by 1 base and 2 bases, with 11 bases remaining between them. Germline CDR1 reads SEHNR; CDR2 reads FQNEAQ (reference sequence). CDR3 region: CASSLELAVQETQYF. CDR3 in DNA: TGTGCCAGCAGCTTAGAGCTAGCAGTACAAGAGACCCAGTACTTC.

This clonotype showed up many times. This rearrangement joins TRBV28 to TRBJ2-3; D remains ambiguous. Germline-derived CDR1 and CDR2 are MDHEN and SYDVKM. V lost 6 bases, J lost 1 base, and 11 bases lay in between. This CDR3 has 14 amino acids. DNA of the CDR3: TGTGCCAGCAGCCTCGACAAGGGCACAGATACGCAGTATTTT. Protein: CASSLDKGTDTQYF.

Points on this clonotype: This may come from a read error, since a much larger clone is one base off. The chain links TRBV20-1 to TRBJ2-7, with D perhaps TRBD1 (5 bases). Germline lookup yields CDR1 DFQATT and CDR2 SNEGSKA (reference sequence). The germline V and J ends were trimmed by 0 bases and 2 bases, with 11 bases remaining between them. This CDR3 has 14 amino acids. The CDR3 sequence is CSARDLGRAYEQYF. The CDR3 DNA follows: TGCAGTGCTAGAGATCTCGGCAGGGCCTACGAGCAGTACTTC.

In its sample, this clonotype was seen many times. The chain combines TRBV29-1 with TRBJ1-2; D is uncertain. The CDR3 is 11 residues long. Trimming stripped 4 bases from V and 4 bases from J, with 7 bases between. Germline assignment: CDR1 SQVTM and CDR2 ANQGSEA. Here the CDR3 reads CSVGAGYGYTF. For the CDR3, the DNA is TGCAGCGTTGGGGCAGGCTATGGCTACACCTTC. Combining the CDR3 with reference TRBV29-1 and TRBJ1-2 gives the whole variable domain SAVISQKPSRDICQRGTSLTIQCQVDSQVTMMFWYRQQPGQSLTLIATANQGSEATYESGFVIDKFPISRPNLTFSTLTVSNMSPEDSSIYLCSVGAGYGYTFGSGTRLTVV.

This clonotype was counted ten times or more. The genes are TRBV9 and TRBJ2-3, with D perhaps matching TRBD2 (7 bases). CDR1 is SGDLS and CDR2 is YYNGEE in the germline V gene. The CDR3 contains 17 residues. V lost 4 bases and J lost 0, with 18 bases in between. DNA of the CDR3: TGTGCCAGCAGCCCTTATTTGGGGGGGGCTAGCACAGATACGCAGTATTTT. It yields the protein CASSPYLGGASTDTQYF.

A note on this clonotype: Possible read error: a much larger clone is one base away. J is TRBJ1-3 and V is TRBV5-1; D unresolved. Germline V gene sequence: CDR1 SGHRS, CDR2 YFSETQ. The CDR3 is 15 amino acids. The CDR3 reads CASSLGLSSGNAIYF. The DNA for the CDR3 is TGCGCCAGCAGTCTGGGATTATCCTCTGGAAACGCCATATATTTT.

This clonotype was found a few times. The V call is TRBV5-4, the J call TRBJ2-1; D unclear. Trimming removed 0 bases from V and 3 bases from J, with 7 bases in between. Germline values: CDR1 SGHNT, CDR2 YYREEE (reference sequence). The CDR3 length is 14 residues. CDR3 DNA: TGTGCCAGCAGCTTGGATCACAGCTACAATGAGCAGTTCTTC. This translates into CASSLDHSYNEQFF.

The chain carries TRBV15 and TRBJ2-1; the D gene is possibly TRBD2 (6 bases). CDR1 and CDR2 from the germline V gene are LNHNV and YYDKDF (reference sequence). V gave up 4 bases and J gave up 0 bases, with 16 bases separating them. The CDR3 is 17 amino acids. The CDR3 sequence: CATSTLARLSSYNEQFF. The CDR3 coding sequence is TGTGCCACCAGCACCCTAGCGCGCCTTAGCTCCTACAATGAGCAGTTCTTC.

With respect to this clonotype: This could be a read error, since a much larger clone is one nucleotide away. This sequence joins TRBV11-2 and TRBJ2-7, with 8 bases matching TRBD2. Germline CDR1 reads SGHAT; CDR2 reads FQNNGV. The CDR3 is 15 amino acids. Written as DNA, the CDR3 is TGTGCCAGCACCCCAACAAGCGGGGGTGCCTACGAGCGGTACTTC. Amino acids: CASTPTSGGAYERYF. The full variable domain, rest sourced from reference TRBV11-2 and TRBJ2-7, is EAGVAQSPRYKIIEKRQSVAFWCNPISGHATLYWYQQILGQGPKLLIQFQNNGVVDDSQLPKDRFSAERLKGVDSTLKIQPAKLEDSAVYLCASTPTSGGAYERYFGPGTRLTVT.

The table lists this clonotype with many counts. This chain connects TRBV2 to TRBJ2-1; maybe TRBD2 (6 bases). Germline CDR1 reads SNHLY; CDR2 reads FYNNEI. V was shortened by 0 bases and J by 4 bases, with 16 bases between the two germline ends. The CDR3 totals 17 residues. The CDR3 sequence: CASSEALRPSEYNEQFF. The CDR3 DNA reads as TGTGCCAGCAGTGAAGCGCTTCGGCCTAGCGAGTACAATGAGCAGTTCTTC.

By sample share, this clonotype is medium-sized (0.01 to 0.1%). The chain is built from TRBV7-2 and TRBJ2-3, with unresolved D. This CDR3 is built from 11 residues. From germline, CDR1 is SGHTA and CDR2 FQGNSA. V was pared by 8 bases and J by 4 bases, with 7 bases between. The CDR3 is CASSVPDTQYF. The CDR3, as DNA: TGTGCCAGCTCAGTCCCAGATACGCAGTATTTT.

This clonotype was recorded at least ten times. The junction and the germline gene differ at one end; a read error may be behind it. The chain's CDR3 is CASSQGTSGTYEQYF. CDR3 coding DNA: TGTGCCAGCAGCCAAGGTACTAGCGGAACCTACGAGCAGTACTTC. The chain couples TRBV4-3 to TRBJ2-7; 8 bases are shared with TRBD2. CDR1 is LGHNA and CDR2 is YSLEER in the germline V gene. This CDR3 spans 15 amino acids.

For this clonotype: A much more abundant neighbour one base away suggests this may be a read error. This CDR3 reads CASSAESAEAFF. DNA of the CDR3: TGTGCCAGCAGCGCAGAGAGCGCCGAGGCTTTCTTT. This chain joins TRBV9 and TRBJ1-1; D not certain. The CDR3 is 12 residues long. The germline gives CDR1 SGDLS, CDR2 YYNGEE. V was pared by 3 bases and J by 11 bases, with 14 bases between.

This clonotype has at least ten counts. Here the CDR3 reads CASSAVQGGSGEQYF. Here the CDR3 DNA reads TGTGCCAGCAGCGCGGTACAGGGGGGATCGGGAGAGCAGTACTTC. The V gene is TRBV9, the J gene TRBJ2-7, with 8 nucleotides matching TRBD1. Germline values: CDR1 SGDLS, CDR2 YYNGEE. V lost 3 bases, J lost 7 bases, and 12 bases stayed unmatched. The CDR3 loop spans 15 amino acids.

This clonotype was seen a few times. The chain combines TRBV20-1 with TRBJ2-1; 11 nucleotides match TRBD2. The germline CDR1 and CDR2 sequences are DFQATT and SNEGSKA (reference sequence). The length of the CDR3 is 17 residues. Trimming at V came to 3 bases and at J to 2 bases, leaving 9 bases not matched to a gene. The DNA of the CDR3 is TGCAGTGCTAGTGGTCCTAGCGGGAGGCTGGCCTACAATGAGCAGTTCTTC. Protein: CSASGPSGRLAYNEQFF.

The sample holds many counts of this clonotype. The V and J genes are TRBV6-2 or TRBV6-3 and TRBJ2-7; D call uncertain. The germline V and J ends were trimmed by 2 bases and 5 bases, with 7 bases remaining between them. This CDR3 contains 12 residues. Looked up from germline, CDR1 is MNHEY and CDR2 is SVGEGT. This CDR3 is CASSYVRHEQYF. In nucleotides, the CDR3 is TGTGCCAGCAGTTACGTACGGCACGAGCAGTACTTC.

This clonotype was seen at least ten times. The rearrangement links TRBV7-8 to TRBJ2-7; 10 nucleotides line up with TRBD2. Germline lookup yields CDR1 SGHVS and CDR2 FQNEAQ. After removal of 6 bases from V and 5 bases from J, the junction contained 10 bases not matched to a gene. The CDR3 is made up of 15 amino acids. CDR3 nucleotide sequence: TGTGCCAGCAGTCCCATAGCGGGAGGAACCCACGAGCAGTACTTC. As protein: CASSPIAGGTHEQYF.

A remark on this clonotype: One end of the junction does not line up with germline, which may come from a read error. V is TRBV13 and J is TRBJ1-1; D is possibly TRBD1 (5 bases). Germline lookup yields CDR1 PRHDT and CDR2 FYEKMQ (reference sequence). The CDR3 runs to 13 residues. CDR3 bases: TGTGCCAGGAGCTTGGGGGGTGGCACTGAAGCTTTCTTT. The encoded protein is CARSLGGGTEAFF.

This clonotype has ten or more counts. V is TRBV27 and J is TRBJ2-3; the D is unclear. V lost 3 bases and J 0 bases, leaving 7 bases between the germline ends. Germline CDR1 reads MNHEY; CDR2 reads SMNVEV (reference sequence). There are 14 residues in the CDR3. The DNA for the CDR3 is TGTGCCAGCAGTTTGGTCGGTAGCACAGATACGCAGTATTTT. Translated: CASSLVGSTDTQYF.

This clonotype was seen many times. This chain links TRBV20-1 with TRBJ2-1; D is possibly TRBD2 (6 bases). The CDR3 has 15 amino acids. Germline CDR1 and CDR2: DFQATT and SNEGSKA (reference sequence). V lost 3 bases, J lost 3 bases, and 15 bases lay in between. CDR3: CSARNLASLYNEQFF. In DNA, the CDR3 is TGCAGTGCTAGGAATCTAGCGAGCCTCTACAATGAGCAGTTCTTC.

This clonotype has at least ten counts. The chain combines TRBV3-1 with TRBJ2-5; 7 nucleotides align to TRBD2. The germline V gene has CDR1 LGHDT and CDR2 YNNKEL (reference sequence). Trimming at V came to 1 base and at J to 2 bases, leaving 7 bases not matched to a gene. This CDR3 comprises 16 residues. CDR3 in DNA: TGTGCCAGCAGCCAAGGACTAGCTAGCCAACAAGAGACCCAGTACTTC. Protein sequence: CASSQGLASQQETQYF.

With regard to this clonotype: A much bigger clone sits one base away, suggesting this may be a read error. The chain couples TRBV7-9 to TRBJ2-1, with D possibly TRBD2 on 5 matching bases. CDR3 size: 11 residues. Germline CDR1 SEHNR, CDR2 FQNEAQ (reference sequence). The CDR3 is CASRERDERFF. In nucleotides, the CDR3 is TGTGCCAGCAGAGAGAGGGATGAGCGGTTCTTC.

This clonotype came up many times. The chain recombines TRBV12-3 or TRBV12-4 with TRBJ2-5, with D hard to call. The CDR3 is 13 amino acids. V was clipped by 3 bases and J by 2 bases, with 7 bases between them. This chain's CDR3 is CASSLGQQETQYF. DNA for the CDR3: TGTGCCAGCAGTTTGGGTCAGCAAGAGACCCAGTACTTC.